The 3 T cell receptor beta chains presented below share a single source sample, sequenced in a study of T cell clones after liver transplantation. Sequencing was performed with immunoSEQ multiplex PCR; in TCRdb, only in-frame clones are kept and a portion is missing. The sample has more than 95,000 clones, approximately 85% seen once. This specimen consisted of CD4+ T cells from blood, obtained before liver transplant. Receptors originate from a human donor who received a liver transplant.

The chain uses TRBV19 and TRBJ2-5, with 10 bases aligning to TRBD1. Trimming removed 6 bases from V and 2 bases from J; junction bases left unmatched: 6. Germline V gives CDR1 LNHDA, CDR2 SQIVND (reference sequence). The CDR3 sequence is 15 residues long. CDR3 loop: CASSRDRGPQETQYF. The CDR3, as DNA: TGTGCCAGTAGCCGGGACAGGGGTCCTCAAGAGACCCAGTACTTC.

J is TRBJ1-4 and V is TRBV19; a possible D gene is TRBD1 (5 bases). The CDR3 has 13 residues. The V gene lost 2 bases and the J gene lost 11 bases, with 12 bases spanning the gap. Germline V gene lookup returns CDR1 LNHDA and CDR2 SQIVND (reference sequence). The CDR3 region has the DNA TGTGCCAGTAGTATACAGGGAGAAGGGAAACTGTTTTTT. Protein: CASSIQGEGKLFF.

The chain couples TRBV15 to TRBJ2-1; possible D gene TRBD2, 5 bases. Germline lookup yields CDR1 LNHNV and CDR2 YYDKDF (reference sequence). Trimming removed 4 bases from V and 8 bases from J, with 6 bases in between. The length of the CDR3 is 11 residues. CDR3 in DNA: TGTGCCACCAGCAAGAGGGATGAGCAGTTCTTC. As protein: CATSKRDEQFF.